The TCR beta chain described here comes from a study of T-cell reconstitution after alpha-beta-depleted transplantation in children. For this clonotype: Its antigen is not identified.

The study, taken as a whole, reports: After one year, T-cell counts and TCRbeta diversity mostly came from new T cells. It was reported that alpha-beta T cells came from several hundred expanded graft clones (about two months after transplant). High day-60 TCRbeta diversity in some patients came from surviving recipient T cells and thymic progenitors.

Preparing the TCRbeta library involved the use of unique molecular identifiers. TCRdb re-called the PCR reads through MiXCR, storing one row per CDR3 protein. The sample yields nearly 350,000 distinct CDR3 sequences, about a sixth seen once. CDR3 length: 16 amino acids. Trimming left V 10 bases short and J 2 bases short, with 21 bases between. Germline V gene data show CDR1 as MNHEY and CDR2 as SVGEGT. The chain employs TRBV6-2 or TRBV6-3 and TRBJ1-5; no clear D gene. The sequence was obtained from a male patient aged 2 to 10 who had a stem cell transplant for acute lymphoblastic leukemia, so the T cells may come from the graft donor. Material: PBMCs, mostly from graft donor cells, obtained 360 days after TCRalphabeta/CD19-depleted stem cell transplant. The CDR3 DNA is TGTGCCACCAGAAAAGCGGGGAGTCAGGGCAATCAGCCCCAGCATTTT. Translation gives CATRKAGSQGNQPQHF.